This paragraph reports one TCR beta chain. The record originates from a study of technical replicates of blood from a handful of donors. Looked up from germline, CDR1 is MNHEY and CDR2 is SMNVEV (reference sequence). This CDR3 region has 18 residues. V was clipped by 5 bases and J by 5 bases; unmatched bases: 18. Clones were sequenced by immunoSEQ multiplex PCR, and TCRdb holds only the in-frame ones, with some missing. The data contain 70,000 or so clones, roughly 98% of them singletons. J is TRBJ2-5 and V is TRBV27, with 9 nucleotides matching TRBD2. The source of this sequence is a human donor in good health. Sequenced sample: T cells isolated from PBMCs. CDR3 coding DNA: TGTGCCAGCAGTCCTCGGACTAGCGCCTATGTCGTATCGGAGACCCAGTACTTC. Translation: CASSPRTSAYVVSETQYF.